The 15 T cell receptor beta chains below come from one sample, sequenced in a study of T cells in localized non-small cell lung cancer. Data came from immunoSEQ multiplex PCR; TCRdb stores just in-frame clones and leaves some out. The table records tens of thousands of clones, about four fifths of them present only once. Sequenced here: peripheral blood, sampled before any cancer treatment. These receptors were obtained from a female donor older than 55 with stage II squamous cell lung carcinoma.

J is TRBJ1-3 and V is TRBV10-3; the D is unclear. V lost 3 bases and J 4 bases, leaving 7 bases between the germline ends. Germline-derived CDR1 and CDR2 are ENHRY and SYGVKD. The CDR3 is 13 amino acids. The CDR3 loop is CAISESLGNTIYF. As DNA, the CDR3 is TGTGCCATCAGTGAAAGTCTGGGAAACACCATATATTTT.

The V and J genes are TRBV7-2 and TRBJ1-3; the D gene is possibly TRBD1 (6 bases). CDR1 and CDR2 from the germline V gene are SGHTA and FQGNSA. The V gene lost 5 bases and the J gene lost 2 bases, with 10 bases spanning the gap. There are 14 residues in the CDR3. CDR3 coding DNA: TGTGCCAGCAGCCCAGGGGAGGCTGGAAACACCATATATTTT. Encoded protein: CASSPGEAGNTIYF.

As DNA, the CDR3 is TGTGCCAGCAGCCAATGGGCCCCCAGAGGAAACTACGAGCAGTACTTC. Protein product: CASSQWAPRGNYEQYF. The chain couples TRBV16 to TRBJ2-7; D not resolved. Germline CDR1 and CDR2: KGHSY and FQNENV. V gave up 1 base and J gave up 3 bases, with 16 bases separating them. This CDR3 has 16 residues.

The CDR3 is CASSLGTLGNYGYTF. The DNA for the CDR3 is TGTGCCAGCAGCTTGGGGACGTTAGGCAACTATGGCTACACCTTC. The chain links TRBV5-6 to TRBJ1-2; D remains ambiguous. Deletions cut 0 bases from V and 2 bases from J, with 11 bases between. The CDR3 covers 15 residues. Germline V CDR1 and CDR2: SGHDT, YYEEEE.

V usage is TRBV7-9 and J usage is TRBJ1-1; 7 positions match TRBD1. The CDR3 sequence is 15 residues long. After removal of 4 bases from V and 4 bases from J, the junction contained 9 bases not matched to a gene. CDR1 is SEHNR, CDR2 FQNEAQ, per germline (reference sequence). The CDR3 DNA follows: TGTGCCAGCAGCTCGCCGACAGGGTTTGGCACTGAAGCTTTCTTT. Translation gives CASSSPTGFGTEAFF.

The chain carries TRBV19 and TRBJ2-1; weak D call: TRBD2 (6 bases). Per germline, CDR1 LNHDA and CDR2 SQIVND (reference sequence). The V gene lost 5 bases and the J gene lost 2 bases, with 10 bases spanning the gap. This CDR3 spans 14 amino acids. In DNA, the CDR3 is TGTGCCAGTAGTCTGGGGGAGGCCTACAATGAGCAGTTCTTC. It yields the protein CASSLGEAYNEQFF.

The chain couples TRBV18 to TRBJ1-5, with D tentatively TRBD1 (5 bases). This CDR3 comprises 15 residues. Deletions cut 6 bases from V and 1 base from J, with 13 bases between. The germline gives CDR1 KGHSH, CDR2 LQKENI. CDR3 sequence reads: CASSRGRVSNQPQHF. The CDR3 nucleotides are TGTGCCAGCTCCCGGGGGAGGGTGAGCAATCAGCCCCAGCATTTT. Using reference TRBV18 and TRBJ1-5 for the parts outside the CDR3, the full variable domain is NAGVMQNPRHLVRRRGQEARLRCSPMKGHSHVYWYRQLPEEGLKFMVYLQKENIIDESGMPKERFSAEFPKEGPSILRIQQVVRGDSAAYFCASSRGRVSNQPQHFGDGTRLSIL.

This clone was counted a single time. The chain joins TRBV10-1 to TRBJ1-2; D gene unclear. Germline CDR1 reads WNHNN; CDR2 reads SYGVQD (reference sequence). The CDR3 contains 16 residues. V lost 4 bases, J lost 2 bases, and 17 bases lay in between. The CDR3, as DNA: TGCGCCAGCAGTGCTCGAGGGCGCCCAGGAAACTATGGCTACACCTTC. It yields the protein CASSARGRPGNYGYTF.

This clone was observed a few times. The rearrangement uses TRBV7-9 and TRBJ1-6, with 7 nucleotides matching TRBD1. The CDR3 has 14 residues. The V gene's germline CDR1 is SEHNR and CDR2 FQNEAQ (reference sequence). Unmatched junction bases numbered 8, after V lost 5 bases and J lost 10 bases. The CDR3: CASSPGQVNSPLHF. The CDR3 nucleotides are TGTGCCAGCAGCCCCGGACAGGTTAACTCACCCCTCCACTTT.

The rearrangement joins TRBV27 to TRBJ2-7; no clear D. The CDR3 runs to 15 residues. The V gene's germline CDR1 is MNHEY and CDR2 SMNVEV (reference sequence). Trimming took 3 bases from V and 0 from J, leaving 12 bases between them. CDR3: CASSLVAASSYEQYF. The DNA for the CDR3 is TGTGCCAGCAGTTTGGTTGCAGCTAGCTCCTACGAGCAGTACTTC.

The chain uses TRBV10-2 and TRBJ2-2; TRBD2 agrees at 7 bases. Germline V lookup: CDR1 WSHSY, CDR2 SAAADI. V gave up 2 bases and J gave up 5 bases; unmatched junction bases: 5. The CDR3 runs to 15 residues. Here the CDR3 DNA reads TGCGCCAGCAGTGAGAGAGCGGGGATTACCGGGGAGCTGTTTTTT. The encoded protein is CASSERAGITGELFF.

V is TRBV6-5 and J is TRBJ2-3; tentatively, D is TRBD2 (6 bases). The CDR3 has 16 residues. V lost 3 bases, J lost 8 bases, and 21 bases lay in between. Germline V gene data show CDR1 as MNHEY and CDR2 as SVGAGI. CDR3 residues: CASSYSGPREVGTQYF. CDR3 bases: TGTGCCAGCAGTTATAGCGGACCCCGTGAGGTGGGTACGCAGTATTTT.

In regard to this clone: The junction differs from germline at one of its ends, possibly a read error. The CDR3 DNA reads as TGTGCCTGGAGTGCAATTTACGGGCAGTACTTC. Translated, it gives CAWSAIYGQYF. This chain links TRBV30 with TRBJ2-7; D uncertain. The CDR3 is 11 residues long. The germline gives CDR1 GTSNPN, CDR2 SVGIG (reference sequence).

The rearrangement links TRBV7-2 to TRBJ2-5; 7 bases are shared with TRBD1. The CDR3 runs to 14 residues. V gave up 2 bases and J gave up 1 base; unmatched junction bases: 1. Germline V gene sequence: CDR1 SGHTA, CDR2 FQGNSA. The CDR3 DNA follows: TGTGCCAGCAGCTTACACAGGGGCCAAGAGACCCAGTACTTC. It specifies CASSLHRGQETQYF. Full variable domain (remainder filled in from reference TRBV7-2 and TRBJ2-5): GAGVSQSPSNKVTEKGKDVELRCDPISGHTALYWYRQSLGQGLEFLIYFQGNSAPDKSGLPSDRFSAERTGGSVSTLTIQRTQQEDSAVYLCASSLHRGQETQYFGPGTRLLVL.

This chain connects TRBV6-5 to TRBJ1-1, with D possibly TRBD1 on 6 matching bases. This CDR3 has 13 amino acids. The germline CDR1 and CDR2 sequences are MNHEY and SVGAGI. The CDR3 region is CVSEGVVRTEAFF. The CDR3 DNA reads as TGTGTCTCAGAGGGGGTGGTAAGGACTGAAGCTTTCTTT.